This TCR beta chain was identified in a study of a mutant IDH1 vaccine in newly diagnosed glioma. Overall study: It was radiotherapy, temozolomide, or both that patients received previously, with most receiving both. Overall study results and limits: Pseudoprogression seemed unrelated to changes in top peripheral T cell clonotypes.

Specified time point: week 35, safety follow-up. Topical imiquimod accompanied each vaccine dose, which consisted of 300 ug of mutant IDH1 20-mer peptide. The CDR3 is 13 amino acids. The V and J ends lost 5 bases and 5 bases respectively, with 12 bases between them. Germline CDR1 and CDR2: SEHNR and FQNEAQ (reference sequence). Regarding this clone: Its antigen is currently unknown.

Only in-frame clones appear in the TCRdb table, and some are missing; sequencing was by immunoSEQ multiplex PCR. The sample has 73,000 or so clones; 84% are singletons. The receptor's source is a man younger than 35 with glioma. The chain joins TRBV7-9 to TRBJ1-1, with D unresolved. The material sequenced was PBMCs, taken from a glioma patient whose treatment included an IDH1 peptide vaccine. The CDR3 spells CASSPGWGTEAFF. The CDR3, as DNA: TGTGCCAGCAGCCCCGGCTGGGGTACTGAAGCTTTCTTT.